Presented here are 29 T cell receptor beta chains from one specimen sequenced in a study of blood T cell repertoires in COVID-19. TCRdb keeps only in-frame clones here, not all; method: immunoSEQ multiplex PCR. The sample consists of a few hundred thousand clones, around 83% of them appearing once. Sequencing used PBMCs or T cells enriched from blood (not recorded which). All receptors derive from a woman in her thirties or forties who had recovered from COVID-19.

The CDR3 DNA is TGTGCCTGGAGGCGGATGTTAAGGAACAATGAGCAGTTCTTC. As protein: CAWRRMLRNNEQFF. The chain is built from TRBV30 and TRBJ2-1; D gene uncertain. Germline V CDR1 and CDR2: GTSNPN, SVGIG (reference sequence). V was trimmed by 3 bases and J by 5 bases, leaving 14 bases between them. The CDR3 is made up of 14 amino acids. Full variable domain (outside the CDR3, taken from reference TRBV30 and TRBJ2-1): SQTIHQWPATLVQPVGSPLSLECTVEGTSNPNLYWYRQAAGRGLQLLFYSVGIGQISSEVPQNLSASRPQDRQFILSSKKLLLSDSGFYLCAWRRMLRNNEQFFGPGTRLTVL.

The chain employs TRBV29-1 and TRBJ2-3; perhaps TRBD1 as D (6 bases). The CDR3 spans 15 residues. V was shortened by 4 bases and J by 2 bases, with 16 bases between the two germline ends. Germline V gene lookup returns CDR1 SQVTM and CDR2 ANQGSEA. DNA of the CDR3: TGCAGCGTTGTCCAATCGGACAGAACCACAGATACGCAGTATTTT. It is translated as CSVVQSDRTTDTQYF.

The chain has TRBV11-3 and TRBJ2-1, with 7 bases fitting TRBD1. J gave up 3 bases and V 4 bases, and 6 bases lay outside the gene matches. CDR1 and CDR2 (germline): SGHNT, YENEEA. There are 15 residues in the CDR3. The CDR3 nucleotides read TGTGCCAGCAGCTCTATACAGGGGATCTACAATGAGCAGTTCTTC. It yields the protein CASSSIQGIYNEQFF.

V usage is TRBV4-1 and J usage is TRBJ1-5, with 9 bases matching TRBD1. The CDR3 extends over 12 amino acids. J was trimmed by 4 bases and V by 11 bases; bases with no gene match: 3. Germline V gives CDR1 MGHRA, CDR2 YSYEKL. The CDR3 nucleotides read TGCGCCTCCGGACAGGGGAATCAGCCCCAGCATTTT. This sequence encodes CASGQGNQPQHF.

This chain connects TRBV19 to TRBJ1-2, with 10 nucleotides matching TRBD1. Germline V CDR1 and CDR2: LNHDA, SQIVND (reference sequence). V gave up 2 bases and J gave up 7 bases; unmatched junction bases: 19. The CDR3 length is 19 residues. CDR3 sequence: CASSIINGTGALGRVGYTF. CDR3 DNA: TGTGCCAGTAGTATAATCAACGGGACAGGGGCTCTCGGGAGGGTTGGCTACACCTTC.

This chain uses TRBV11-2 with TRBJ2-3; TRBD2 agrees at 8 bases. Losses at the gene ends were 5 bases for V and 0 bases for J; bases not matched to a gene: 4. Germline lookup yields CDR1 SGHAT and CDR2 FQNNGV. The CDR3 totals 15 residues. The CDR3 protein is CASSPKRESTDTQYF. CDR3 DNA sequence: TGTGCCAGCAGCCCTAAGCGGGAGAGCACAGATACGCAGTATTTT.

The gene calls are TRBV4-1 and TRBJ2-3; 10 positions agree with TRBD2. After removal of 2 bases from V and 0 bases from J, the junction contained 5 bases not matched to a gene. This CDR3 has 17 residues. Germline assignment: CDR1 MGHRA and CDR2 YSYEKL. The CDR3 nucleotides read TGCGCCAGCAGCCAACTCACTAGCGGGGCGAGCACAGATACGCAGTATTTT. It codes for CASSQLTSGASTDTQYF.

This clone was found once. Compared with germline, one end of the junction differs, possibly owing to a read error. The chain recombines TRBV28 with TRBJ1-1; D is uncertain. The CDR3 extends over 14 amino acids. CDR1 is MDHEN, CDR2 SYDVKM, per germline. DNA of the CDR3: TGTGCCAGCAGACCGAACTCCGGGAACACTGAAGCTTTTTTT. This gives the protein CASRPNSGNTEAFF.

The chain carries TRBV20-1 and TRBJ1-3; weak D call: TRBD1 (5 bases). The CDR3 loop spans 14 amino acids. V was trimmed by 3 bases and J by 0 bases, leaving 9 bases between them. CDR1 and CDR2 from the germline V gene are DFQATT and SNEGSKA (reference sequence). The CDR3 DNA is TGCAGTGCTAGTCGACAGAACTCTGGAAACACCATATATTTT. It translates to CSASRQNSGNTIYF.

CDR3 sequence: CSVWGEDRYGYTF. The CDR3 nucleotides read TGCAGCGTTTGGGGGGAGGACCGCTATGGCTACACCTTC. The genes are TRBV29-1 and TRBJ1-2, with a tentative D call TRBD1 (5 bases). The CDR3 is made up of 13 amino acids. CDR1 SQVTM and CDR2 ANQGSEA come from the germline V gene. Trimming removed 5 bases at V and 4 bases at J, with 14 bases between.

The chain combines TRBV5-5 with TRBJ1-2, with 9 bases lining up with TRBD1. V dropped 4 bases and J dropped 6; count of bases not matched to a gene: 10. The CDR3 totals 15 residues. The germline gives CDR1 SGHKS, CDR2 YYEKEE (reference sequence). Here the CDR3 DNA reads TGTGCCAGCAGCCCCTTGCCCGACAGGGGGGATGGCTACACCTTC. It encodes CASSPLPDRGDGYTF.

The chain joins TRBV2 to TRBJ1-1; 7 positions match TRBD1. CDR1 and CDR2 (germline): SNHLY, FYNNEI. The CDR3 runs to 14 residues. V gave up 3 bases and J gave up 4 bases; unmatched junction bases: 5. The CDR3 nucleotides read TGTGCCAGCAGTGACAGGGGGTCGATCACTGAAGCTTTCTTT. Translated: CASSDRGSITEAFF.

The V call is TRBV27, the J call TRBJ2-1, with TRBD2 identical over 8 bases. The V and J ends lost 8 bases and 7 bases, in that order; junction bases with no gene match: 10. This CDR3 comprises 14 residues. CDR1 is MNHEY, CDR2 SMNVEV, per germline (reference sequence). CDR3 DNA: TGTGCCAGCGGGCCCGGGACTAGGGGTAATGAGCAGTTCTTC. This codes for CASGPGTRGNEQFF.

This chain joins TRBV7-9 and TRBJ2-7; 11 bases agree with TRBD1. Germline lookup yields CDR1 SEHNR and CDR2 FQNEAQ (reference sequence). The CDR3 runs 15 residues. V was pared by 4 bases and J by 4 bases, with 6 bases of the junction left unmatched. This CDR3 reads CASSYSGQGAYEQYF. Here the CDR3 DNA reads TGTGCCAGCAGCTATTCCGGACAGGGGGCATACGAGCAGTACTTC.

The rearrangement links TRBV11-3 to TRBJ2-1; possibly TRBD2 for D (5 bases). The germline V gene has CDR1 SGHNT and CDR2 YENEEA. The CDR3 has 15 amino acids. Trimming cost V 0 bases and J 7 bases, with 13 bases left between them. CDR3: CASSLDGRLLNEQFF. The CDR3, as DNA: TGTGCCAGCAGCTTAGATGGGAGACTACTTAATGAGCAGTTCTTC.

This rearrangement joins TRBV7-2 to TRBJ2-1; TRBD2 matches at 7 bases. The V gene end was trimmed by 1 base and the J gene end by 6 bases; junction bases not matched to a gene: 9. CDR1 and CDR2 from the germline V gene are SGHTA and FQGNSA. The CDR3 extends over 16 amino acids. CDR3 in DNA: TGTGCCAGCAGCTTAGAGTCTTTAGCGGGTATCAATGAGCAGTTCTTC. Its translation: CASSLESLAGINEQFF.

The chain links TRBV21-1 to TRBJ1-5; the DNA was not used to check the table's D call, TRBD1. TRBV21-1 is a pseudogene locus. The CDR3 consists of 16 residues. The chain's CDR3 is CASSKGLAGEHQPQHF. DNA for the CDR3: TGTGCCAGCAGCAAAGGACTCGCAGGGGAACATCAGCCCCAGCATTTT.

The table lists this clone with a count of one. V is TRBV30 and J is TRBJ1-5, with 7 nucleotides matching TRBD1. The germline gives CDR1 GTSNPN, CDR2 SVGIG (reference sequence). The CDR3 consists of 14 residues. Trimming at V came to 2 bases and at J to 9 bases, leaving 10 bases not matched to a gene. CDR3 amino acids: CAWSLGQRYGPQHF. Here the CDR3 DNA reads TGTGCCTGGAGTTTGGGACAGAGATACGGGCCCCAGCATTTT.

The chain couples TRBV5-1 to TRBJ1-2; 8 bases fit TRBD1. Losses at the gene ends were 0 bases for V and 7 bases for J; bases not matched to a gene: 2. Germline V gene lookup returns CDR1 SGHRS and CDR2 YFSETQ. The CDR3 totals 13 residues. DNA of the CDR3: TGCGCCAGCAGCTTGGAACAGGGGGGTGGCTACACCTTC. As protein: CASSLEQGGGYTF.

This rearrangement joins TRBV30 to TRBJ2-2; 9 bases agree with TRBD2. Germline V gene sequence: CDR1 GTSNPN, CDR2 SVGIG (reference sequence). The J segment lost 5 bases and the V segment lost 2 bases, leaving 3 bases of the junction unmatched. The CDR3 is 14 residues long. The CDR3 sequence is CAWSLAGATGELFF. CDR3 coding DNA: TGTGCCTGGAGTTTAGCGGGAGCTACCGGGGAGCTGTTTTTT.

V and J are TRBV29-1 and TRBJ1-2, with D possibly matching TRBD1 (5 bases). V was pared by 3 bases and J by 6 bases, with 8 bases between. Germline lookup yields CDR1 SQVTM and CDR2 ANQGSEA. The CDR3 totals 11 residues. Here the CDR3 DNA reads TGCAGCGTTGAGCCAGGGCATGGCTACACCTTC. Translation gives CSVEPGHGYTF.

The rearrangement uses TRBV28 and TRBJ2-5, with TRBD2 matching over 11 bases. Losses at the gene ends were 3 bases for V and 12 bases for J; bases not matched to a gene: 9. This CDR3 spans 14 amino acids. The V gene's germline CDR1 is MDHEN and CDR2 SYDVKM. CDR3 bases: TGTGCCAGCAGTTTGCGACTAGCGGGGCGTCCCGAGTACTTC. This codes for CASSLRLAGRPEYF.

The J gene is TRBJ1-2, the V gene TRBV6-2 or TRBV6-3; 7 positions agree with TRBD1. The CDR3 length is 14 residues. V lost 4 bases and J lost 6; bases outside the gene matches: 8. The germline V gene has CDR1 MNHEY and CDR2 SVGEGT. The CDR3 protein is CASSFRQGLNGYTF. CDR3 DNA: TGTGCCAGCAGTTTCCGACAGGGCCTCAATGGCTACACCTTC.

This chain uses TRBV25-1 with TRBJ2-3; 7 nucleotides line up with TRBD2. Germline V lookup: CDR1 MGHDK, CDR2 SYGVNS. This CDR3 is built from 15 residues. V was clipped by 3 bases and J by 4 bases; unmatched bases: 7. This CDR3 is CASSEGTTAADTQYF. The CDR3 DNA reads as TGTGCCAGCAGTGAGGGGACTACCGCTGCAGATACGCAGTATTTT.

The rearrangement uses TRBV5-4 and TRBJ2-1; D is undetermined. The CDR3 loop spans 16 amino acids. From germline, CDR1 is SGHNT and CDR2 YYREEE (reference sequence). With 1 base removed from V and 8 bases from J, the gap between germline ends came to 19 bases. CDR3 sequence: CASSLSAGFGLDEQFF. The CDR3 nucleotides read TGTGCCAGCAGCTTGAGTGCCGGGTTCGGTCTCGATGAGCAGTTCTTC.

The chain combines TRBV19 with TRBJ1-2; a weak D match, TRBD1 (6 bases). There are 14 residues in the CDR3. Germline loops: CDR1 LNHDA, CDR2 SQIVND (reference sequence). Trimming stripped 3 bases from V and 8 bases from J, with 16 bases between. As DNA, the CDR3 is TGTGCCAGTAGTATTGGGACACCAATAGGAGGCTACACCTTC. Its protein product is CASSIGTPIGGYTF.

This CDR3 reads CASSQGQNTGELFF. CDR3 nucleotide sequence: TGCGCCAGCAGCCAAGGTCAGAACACCGGGGAGCTGTTTTTT. The V gene is TRBV4-1, the J gene TRBJ2-2; D gene ambiguous. The germline V gene encodes CDR1 MGHRA and CDR2 YSYEKL. The CDR3 is 14 amino acids. Trimming took off 1 base at V and 1 base at J, with 4 bases between the two ends.

This clone was picked up a small number of times. The V and J genes are TRBV9 and TRBJ2-1; possibly TRBD1 for D (6 bases). The V gene's germline CDR1 is SGDLS and CDR2 YYNGEE. The V and J ends lost 6 bases and 8 bases respectively, with 12 bases between them. CDR3 size: 12 residues. The CDR3 region has the DNA TGTGCCAGCACCCGGGACAACGATGAGCAGTTCTTC. Encoded protein: CASTRDNDEQFF. The full variable domain, its missing parts supplied by reference TRBV9 and TRBJ2-1, is DSGVTQTPKHLITATGQRVTLRCSPRSGDLSVYWYQQSLDQGLQFLIQYYNGEERAKGNILERFSAQQFPDLHSELNLSSLELGDSALYFCASTRDNDEQFFGPGTRLTVL.

CDR3 amino acids: CASSAARTGFGEKLFF. CDR3 in DNA: TGCGCCAGCAGCGCAGCTAGGACAGGGTTCGGTGAAAAACTGTTTTTT. The chain recombines TRBV5-1 with TRBJ1-4, with 8 bases that match TRBD1. The V gene end was trimmed by 4 bases and the J gene end by 7 bases; junction bases not matched to a gene: 12. There are 16 residues in the CDR3. From germline, CDR1 is SGHRS and CDR2 YFSETQ. The full variable domain, in which reference TRBV5-1 and TRBJ1-4 provide the parts outside the CDR3, is KAGVTQTPRYLIKTRGQQVTLSCSPISGHRSVSWYQQTPGQGLQFLFEYFSETQRNKGNFPGRFSGRQFSNSRSEMNVSTLELGDSALYLCASSAARTGFGEKLFFGSGTQLSVL.